Presented here are 31 T cell receptor beta chains from one specimen sequenced in a study of shared clonotypes between healthy human individuals (dated by TCRdb to 2019 to 2021). The protocol used for the library was the immunoSEQ multiplex PCR assay. TCRdb holds this immuneACCESS table with in-frame rearrangements only. Some clones are missing; in checked studies, unresolved V genes explain under half, and the rest has no known cause. Within this sample are fewer than 1.6 million clones, with approximately 98.5% of them counted one time only. The ten most abundant clones make up 0.36% of the sample. Sequenced: naive CD4+ T cells sorted from blood. The label giving this sample's cell subset or site can be read as: CD45RA+ positively selected. These receptors were taken from a man younger than 40 in good health.

This sequence joins TRBV5-6 and TRBJ2-7; no firm D call. Germline lookup yields CDR1 SGHDT and CDR2 YYEEEE. The CDR3 contains 13 residues. Deletions cut 5 bases from V and 4 bases from J, with 13 bases between. The CDR3 nucleotides are TGTGCCAGCAGTTTCCTACCGCCTTACGAGCAGTACTTC. It codes for CASSFLPPYEQYF.

The chain joins TRBV7-2 to TRBJ1-1; weak D call: TRBD1 (5 bases). The CDR3 contains 15 residues. The V end lost 5 bases, the J end lost 3 bases, and 16 bases lay between the germline ends. Looked up from germline, CDR1 is SGHTA and CDR2 is FQGNSA. CDR3 sequence (DNA): TGTGCCAGCAGCGCTCACAGGTGGGGTTACACTGAAGCTTTCTTT. Its protein is CASSAHRWGYTEAFF.

V usage is TRBV5-4 and J usage is TRBJ1-4; 9 bases align to TRBD1. This CDR3 is built from 15 residues. V trimming: 4 bases; J trimming: 7 bases; junction bases outside the gene matches: 8. Per germline, CDR1 SGHNT and CDR2 YYREEE (reference sequence). The CDR3 region has the DNA TGTGCCAGCAGCGATGGGACAGGGAGGGGTGAAAAACTGTTTTTT. Translation gives CASSDGTGRGEKLFF.

This chain connects TRBV5-3 to TRBJ2-7, with TRBD2 matching over 9 bases. TRBV5-3 is assigned to the ORF class and has an uncertain function. With 4 bases clipped from V and 3 bases from J, the junction kept 8 bases outside the gene matches. The CDR3 length is 15 residues. CDR3 coding DNA: TGTGCCAGAAGCACCAGACTAGCGGTCTACTACGAGCAGTACTTC. Its translation: CARSTRLAVYYEQYF.

The chain is built from TRBV5-1 and TRBJ2-6, with TRBD2 matching 9 bases. Germline V lookup: CDR1 SGHRS, CDR2 YFSETQ. CDR3 size: 15 residues. V shed 4 bases, J shed 2 bases, and the junction held 1 base outside the gene matches. CDR3 sequence (DNA): TGCGCCAGCAGCAGCGGGGGGCCTGGGGCCAACGTCCTGACTTTC. Its translation: CASSSGGPGANVLTF.

This sequence joins TRBV25-1 and TRBJ1-5, with 10 bases matching TRBD1. The V and J ends lost 3 bases and 9 bases, in that order; junction bases with no gene match: 5. CDR1 and CDR2 from the germline V gene are MGHDK and SYGVNS. CDR3 size: 14 residues. The CDR3 protein is CASSDPGTGVPQHF. The CDR3 region has the DNA TGTGCCAGCAGTGACCCAGGGACAGGGGTGCCCCAGCATTTT.

V gene TRBV10-3 combines with J gene TRBJ1-2; D perhaps matches TRBD1 (6 bases). The V end was cut by 6 bases, the J end by 1 base, with 12 bases between. Germline-derived CDR1 and CDR2 are ENHRY and SYGVKD. CDR3 length equals 14 residues. The CDR3 sequence is CAISQGPYNYGYTF. Written as DNA, the CDR3 is TGTGCCATCAGCCAGGGGCCCTATAACTATGGCTACACCTTC.

The chain joins TRBV18 to TRBJ2-7, with 7 bases aligning to TRBD2. Germline values: CDR1 KGHSH, CDR2 LQKENI. The CDR3 is 14 residues long. Germline trimming cut 4 bases from V and 6 bases from J; bases unmatched to any gene: 9. The CDR3: CASSQSGTLGEQYF. DNA of the CDR3: TGTGCCAGCTCACAAAGCGGGACCCTCGGCGAGCAGTACTTC.

This clone was picked up one time. The rearrangement links TRBV6-4 to TRBJ2-3, with 8 positions matching TRBD2. After removal of 3 bases from V and 5 bases from J, the junction contained 7 bases not matched to a gene. Per the germline V gene, CDR1 is MRHNA and CDR2 is SNTAGT. This CDR3 is 15 amino acids long. CDR3 sequence reads: CASSETSAQGDTQYF. The CDR3, as DNA: TGTGCCAGCAGTGAGACTAGCGCGCAGGGAGATACGCAGTATTTT.

The gene calls are TRBV28 and TRBJ2-2; perhaps TRBD2 as D (5 bases). Germline V lookup: CDR1 MDHEN, CDR2 SYDVKM. This CDR3 spans 12 amino acids. Trimming cost V 5 bases and J 9 bases, with 10 bases left between them. The CDR3 region has the DNA TGTGCCAGCAGTCCCCCGGGGAGGGAGCTGTTTTTT. Amino acid sequence: CASSPPGRELFF.

J is TRBJ1-2 and V is TRBV21-1. TRBV21-1 is described as a pseudogene. The CDR3 runs 12 residues. The CDR3 DNA follows: TGTGCCAGCAGCAATGCGGCGTCAGGCTACACCTTC. This gives the protein CASSNAASGYTF.

CDR3 bases: TGCGCCAGCAGCTTCAAAGGGACGAACACCGGGGAGCTGTTTTTT. Its translation is CASSFKGTNTGELFF. The J gene is TRBJ2-2, the V gene TRBV5-1; D is ambiguous. Germline CDR1 reads SGHRS; CDR2 reads YFSETQ. The CDR3 is 15 residues long. V was pared by 2 bases and J by 0 bases, with 8 bases between.

This clone appeared once. The chain joins TRBV5-6 to TRBJ2-7; D might be TRBD1 (6 bases). Trimming pared 4 bases from V and 6 bases from J, leaving 23 bases between. Germline V gives CDR1 SGHDT, CDR2 YYEEEE. CDR3 length: 16 residues. The CDR3 DNA is TGTGCCAGCAGCCCTGTTCGTGGGGGCCCCCTAATCGAGCAGTACTTC. Translating gives CASSPVRGGPLIEQYF.

This chain links TRBV11-3 with TRBJ1-4, with 8 bases matching TRBD1. The germline V gene encodes CDR1 SGHNT and CDR2 YENEEA. This CDR3 comprises 18 residues. After removal of 0 bases from V and 3 bases from J, the junction contained 9 bases not matched to a gene. The CDR3 here is CASSLDQDRVSPNEKLFF. The CDR3 DNA sequence: TGTGCCAGCAGCTTAGATCAGGACAGGGTGTCACCTAATGAAAAACTGTTTTTT.

The chain has TRBV11-2 and TRBJ1-3; perhaps TRBD1 as D (5 bases). Germline CDR1 reads SGHAT; CDR2 reads FQNNGV. V lost 9 bases, J lost 2 bases, and 14 bases lay in between. The CDR3 totals 14 residues. CDR3 DNA sequence: TGTGCCAGTCCGGGACCCAATACTGGAAACACCATATATTTT. Its protein product is CASPGPNTGNTIYF.

The chain combines TRBV18 with TRBJ2-3; D remains unclear. Germline loops: CDR1 KGHSH, CDR2 LQKENI. This CDR3 has 14 amino acids. Between the trimmed V and J ends, which lost 3 bases and 4 bases, there was a span of 11 bases. The DNA of the CDR3 is TGTGCCAGCTCACCCGCCTTCCGGGCAGATACGCAGTATTTT. This encodes CASSPAFRADTQYF.

This clone was recorded once. The sample carries other DNA sequences with the same CDR3. The gene calls are TRBV27 and TRBJ2-3; 8 positions agree with TRBD2. The ends lost 4 bases at V and 5 bases at J; junction bases unmatched: 8. The CDR3 sequence is 15 residues long. From germline, CDR1 is MNHEY and CDR2 SMNVEV (reference sequence). The CDR3 sequence is CASSSPSGSRDTQYF. The CDR3 coding sequence is TGTGCCAGCAGTTCCCCCAGCGGGAGTCGAGATACGCAGTATTTT.

The V and J genes are TRBV27 and TRBJ1-1; D might be TRBD1 (5 bases). The V end was cut by 4 bases, the J end by 5 bases, with 17 bases between. The CDR3 length is 15 residues. Germline V gene data show CDR1 as MNHEY and CDR2 as SMNVEV (reference sequence). The CDR3 spells CASSSPPNKGTEAFF. CDR3 bases: TGTGCCAGCAGTTCTCCCCCGAACAAGGGGACTGAAGCTTTCTTT.

This clone was observed once. The rearrangement joins TRBV18 to TRBJ1-4, with a tentative D call TRBD1 (5 bases). V lost 0 bases and J lost 8, with 10 bases in between. This CDR3 has 14 residues. Germline V CDR1 and CDR2: KGHSH, LQKENI. Here the CDR3 DNA reads TGTGCCAGCTCACCACCGGGCAGGGCGGAAAAACTGTTTTTT. This translates into CASSPPGRAEKLFF.

V is TRBV28 and J is TRBJ2-1; weak D call: TRBD1 (7 bases). Trimming removed 6 bases at V and 0 bases at J, with 15 bases between. Germline CDR1 MDHEN, CDR2 SYDVKM. The CDR3 has 16 amino acids. This CDR3 reads CASSRRQGLSYNEQFF. The CDR3 bases are TGTGCCAGCAGCCGACGACAGGGACTCTCCTACAATGAGCAGTTCTTC.

This chain joins TRBV28 and TRBJ2-7; perhaps D is TRBD1 or TRBD2 (6 bases each). The CDR3 length is 14 residues. The V end was cut by 3 bases, the J end by 3 bases, with 12 bases between. Per the germline V gene, CDR1 is MDHEN and CDR2 is SYDVKM. CDR3 protein: CASSLEGDIYEQYF. CDR3 sequence (DNA): TGTGCCAGCAGTTTGGAGGGGGACATCTACGAGCAGTACTTC.

This chain's CDR3 is CASSYLGLAGVGQYF. In DNA form, the CDR3 reads TGTGCCAGCAGTTATTTGGGACTAGCGGGAGTGGGCCAGTACTTC. The chain recombines TRBV6-6 with TRBJ2-7, with TRBD2 matching 14 bases. The CDR3 has 15 amino acids. J lost 10 bases, V lost 3 bases, and 8 bases had no gene match. Looked up from germline, CDR1 is MNHNY and CDR2 is SVGAGI (reference sequence).

The V and J genes are TRBV5-6 and TRBJ2-7; D is perhaps TRBD1 (5 bases). This CDR3 is built from 19 residues. Deletions cut 1 base from V and 3 bases from J, with 26 bases between. Germline V lookup: CDR1 SGHDT, CDR2 YYEEEE. The CDR3 here is CASSLIGFNLRVNFYEQYF. The CDR3 bases are TGTGCCAGCAGCTTGATTGGCTTCAACCTCAGGGTAAACTTCTACGAGCAGTACTTC.

The V gene is TRBV2, the J gene TRBJ2-1; 10 bases agree with TRBD2. Germline V CDR1 and CDR2: SNHLY, FYNNEI. The V gene end was trimmed by 6 bases and the J gene end by 3 bases; junction bases not matched to a gene: 5. This CDR3 has 15 residues. This chain's CDR3 is CASRPSSGSYNEQFF. The CDR3 DNA sequence: TGTGCCAGCAGGCCATCTAGCGGGAGCTACAATGAGCAGTTCTTC.

The chain has TRBV18 and TRBJ2-7; TRBD1 matches 7 bases. Germline V gives CDR1 KGHSH, CDR2 LQKENI. This CDR3 spans 14 amino acids. Trimming removed 2 bases from V and 2 bases from J; junction bases left unmatched: 3. The CDR3 sequence: CASSPETGTYEQYF. The CDR3 DNA is TGTGCCAGCTCACCAGAGACAGGGACCTACGAGCAGTACTTC.

The chain is built from TRBV27 and TRBJ2-1; 11 nucleotides agree with TRBD1. CDR3 length equals 15 residues. The junction had 5 bases not matched to a gene; V was cut back by 6 bases and J by 4 bases. Germline-derived CDR1 and CDR2 are MNHEY and SMNVEV (reference sequence). The CDR3 protein is CASSAGTGGYNEQFF. The DNA for the CDR3 is TGTGCCAGCAGCGCCGGGACAGGGGGTTACAATGAGCAGTTCTTC.

The gene calls are TRBV4-2 and TRBJ2-5, with 10 bases lining up with TRBD1. The CDR3 has 16 residues. J lost 3 bases, V lost 3 bases, and 7 bases had no gene match. CDR1 and CDR2 (germline): LGHNA, YNFKEQ. CDR3 loop: CASSQRGQGREETQYF. The DNA of the CDR3 is TGTGCCAGCAGCCAGAGGGGACAGGGGAGAGAAGAGACCCAGTACTTC.

The chain employs TRBV7-2 and TRBJ2-7, with 8 bases fitting TRBD1. V trimming: 1 base; J trimming: 6 bases; junction bases outside the gene matches: 11. CDR1 and CDR2 (germline): SGHTA, FQGNSA. The CDR3 sequence is 16 residues long. This chain's CDR3 is CASSLGRGRGPAEQYF. CDR3 sequence (DNA): TGTGCCAGCAGCTTAGGAAGGGGCAGGGGGCCGGCCGAGCAGTACTTC.

This chain joins TRBV15 and TRBJ1-2; D unclear. The CDR3 is 12 amino acids. Between the trimmed V and J ends, which lost 4 bases and 4 bases, there was a span of 7 bases. CDR1 is LNHNV and CDR2 is YYDKDF in the germline V gene (reference sequence). The CDR3 spells CATSTDGYGYTF. In nucleotides, the CDR3 is TGTGCCACCAGCACAGACGGCTATGGCTACACCTTC.

This clone was observed a single time. This chain connects TRBV5-1 to TRBJ2-1; the D is unclear. Germline V gene sequence: CDR1 SGHRS, CDR2 YFSETQ. V lost 0 bases and J lost 1, with 14 bases in between. The CDR3 totals 17 residues. The CDR3 region has the DNA TGCGCCAGCAGCTTGGCCCATGTTACAGTTTCCTACAATGAGCAGTTCTTC. Translating it yields CASSLAHVTVSYNEQFF.

The gene calls are TRBV7-2 and TRBJ1-5; 7 bases map to TRBD1. The ends lost 5 bases at V and 7 bases at J; junction bases unmatched: 14. The CDR3 extends over 16 amino acids. Germline CDR1 is SGHTA and CDR2 is FQGNSA. The CDR3 DNA sequence: TGTGCCAGCAGCCTTTACCACAGGGGTAGGAACCAGCCCCAGCATTTT. This codes for CASSLYHRGRNQPQHF.